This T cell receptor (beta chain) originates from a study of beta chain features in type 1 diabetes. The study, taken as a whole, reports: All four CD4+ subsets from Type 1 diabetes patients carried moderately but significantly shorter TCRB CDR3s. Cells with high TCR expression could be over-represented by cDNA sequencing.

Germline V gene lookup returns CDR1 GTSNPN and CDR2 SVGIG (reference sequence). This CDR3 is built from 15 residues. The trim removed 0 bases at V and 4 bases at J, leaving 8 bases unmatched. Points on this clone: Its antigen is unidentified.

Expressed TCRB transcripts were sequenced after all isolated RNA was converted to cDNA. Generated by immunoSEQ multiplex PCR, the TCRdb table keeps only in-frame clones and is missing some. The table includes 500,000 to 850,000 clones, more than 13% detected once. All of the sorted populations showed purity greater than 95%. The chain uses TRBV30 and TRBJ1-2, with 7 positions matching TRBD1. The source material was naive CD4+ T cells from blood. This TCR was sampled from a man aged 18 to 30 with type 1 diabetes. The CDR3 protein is CAWSVRRQGSYGYTF. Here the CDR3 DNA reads TGTGCCTGGAGTGTACGTCGACAGGGCAGCTATGGCTACACCTTC.